The sequence of this T cell receptor beta chain was determined in a study of shared clonotypes between healthy human individuals. Study at large: CD4 naive and CD4 memory each took three plates per donor, while CD8 naive took two and CD8 memory one.

Assay used: immunoSEQ multiplex PCR; TCRdb lists only in-frame clones, some missing. The sample shows about 2.4 million clones, 93% of them seen only once. The germline CDR1 and CDR2 sequences are SGHRS and YFSETQ. V was shortened by 6 bases and J by 8 bases, with 17 bases between the two germline ends. This CDR3 is 14 amino acids long. This sequence was found in a young man in good health. Some clones in this sample may be carry-over from other donors' samples. This chain uses TRBV5-1 with TRBJ1-4; D is perhaps TRBD1 (6 bases). The sequenced sample was naive CD4+ T cells from PBMCs. The subset here: CD45RA+ positively selected. The CDR3 nucleotides are TGCGCCAGCAAGGGGTCGGGGGCGTGGGAAAAACTGTTTTTT. Its protein product is CASKGSGAWEKLFF.